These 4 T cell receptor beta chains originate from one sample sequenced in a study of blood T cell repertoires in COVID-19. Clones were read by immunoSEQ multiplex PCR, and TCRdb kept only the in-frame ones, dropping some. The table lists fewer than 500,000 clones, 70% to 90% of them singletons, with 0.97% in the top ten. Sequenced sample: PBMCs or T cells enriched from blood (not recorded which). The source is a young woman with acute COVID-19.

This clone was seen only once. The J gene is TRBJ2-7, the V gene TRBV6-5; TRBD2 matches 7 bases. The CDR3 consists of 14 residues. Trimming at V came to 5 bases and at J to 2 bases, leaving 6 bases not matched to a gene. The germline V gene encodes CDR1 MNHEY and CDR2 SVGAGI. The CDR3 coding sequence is TGTGCCAGCAGTCGGGCGGGGGAGACCTACGAGCAGTACTTC. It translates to CASSRAGETYEQYF.

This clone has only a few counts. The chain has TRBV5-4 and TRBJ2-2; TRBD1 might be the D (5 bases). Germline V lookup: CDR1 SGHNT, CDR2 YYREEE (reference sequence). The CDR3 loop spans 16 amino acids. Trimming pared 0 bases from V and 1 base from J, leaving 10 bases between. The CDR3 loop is CASSLGQGLNTGELFF. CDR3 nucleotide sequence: TGTGCCAGCAGCTTGGGTCAGGGATTGAACACCGGGGAGCTGTTTTTT.

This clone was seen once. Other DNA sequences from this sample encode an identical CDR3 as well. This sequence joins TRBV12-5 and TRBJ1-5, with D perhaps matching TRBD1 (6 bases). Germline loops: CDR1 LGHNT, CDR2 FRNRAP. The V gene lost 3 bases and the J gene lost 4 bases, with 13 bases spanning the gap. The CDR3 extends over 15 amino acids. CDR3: CASGLEQGLNQPQHF. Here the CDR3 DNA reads TGTGCTAGTGGTTTAGAACAGGGTTTGAATCAGCCCCAGCATTTT.

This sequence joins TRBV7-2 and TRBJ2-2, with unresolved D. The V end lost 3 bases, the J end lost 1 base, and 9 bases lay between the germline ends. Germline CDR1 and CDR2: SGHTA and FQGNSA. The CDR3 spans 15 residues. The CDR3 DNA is TGTGCCAGCAGCTTCCAGGTGGGGAACACCGGGGAGCTGTTTTTT. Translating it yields CASSFQVGNTGELFF.